This T cell receptor beta chain was documented in a study of metastatic and nonmetastatic thyroid tumors. Study at large: Across blood and tumor or nodule tissue, repertoires from malignant and benign thyroid patients were compared with one another. Study-level results: For both blood and tumor, malignant thyroid tumors reportedly showed significantly higher TCR beta diversity than benign nodules did.

No treatment had been given to any patient before thyroid surgery. CDR3 length: 14 residues. The germline V and J ends were trimmed by 3 bases and 6 bases, with 12 bases remaining between them. CDR1 is MDHEN and CDR2 is SYDVKM in the germline V gene. This clone was observed many times. Its antigen is undetermined. Original data processing: A classifier for distant metastasis in papillary thyroid cancer was constructed using CDR3 differences observed across clinicopathological groups. TCRdb reprocessed the PCR reads using MiXCR. The V and J calls here are based on TCRdb, not the publication. The repertoire holds tens of thousands of clones, about 4% seen once, with approximately 9.5% in the top ten.

Sequenced material: blood. The receptor comes from a female donor with papillary thyroid cancer or a benign thyroid nodule (not recorded which). Some clones in this sample may be carry-over from other donors' samples. V and J are TRBV28 and TRBJ2-1; D gene ambiguous. CDR3 DNA: TGTGCCAGCAGTTTTCCCGGTCCGCGCAATGAGCAGTTCTTC. This sequence encodes CASSFPGPRNEQFF.